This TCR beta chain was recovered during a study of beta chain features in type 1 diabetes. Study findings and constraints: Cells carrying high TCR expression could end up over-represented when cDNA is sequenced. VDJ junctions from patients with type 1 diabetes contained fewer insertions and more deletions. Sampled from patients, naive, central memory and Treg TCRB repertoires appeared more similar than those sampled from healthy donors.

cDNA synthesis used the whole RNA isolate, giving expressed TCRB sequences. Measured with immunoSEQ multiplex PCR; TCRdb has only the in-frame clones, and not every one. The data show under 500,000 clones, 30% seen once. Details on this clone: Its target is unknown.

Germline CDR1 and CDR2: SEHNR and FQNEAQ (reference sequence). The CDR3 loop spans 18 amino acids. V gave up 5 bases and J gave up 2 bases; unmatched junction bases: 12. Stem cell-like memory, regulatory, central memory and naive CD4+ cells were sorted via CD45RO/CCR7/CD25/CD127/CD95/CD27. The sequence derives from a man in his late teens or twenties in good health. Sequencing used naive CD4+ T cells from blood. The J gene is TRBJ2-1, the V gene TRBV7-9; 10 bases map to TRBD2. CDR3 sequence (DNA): TGTGCCAGCAGCCCACGAGCCCCAGGGACTAGCGCCTACAATGAGCAGTTCTTC. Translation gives CASSPRAPGTSAYNEQFF.